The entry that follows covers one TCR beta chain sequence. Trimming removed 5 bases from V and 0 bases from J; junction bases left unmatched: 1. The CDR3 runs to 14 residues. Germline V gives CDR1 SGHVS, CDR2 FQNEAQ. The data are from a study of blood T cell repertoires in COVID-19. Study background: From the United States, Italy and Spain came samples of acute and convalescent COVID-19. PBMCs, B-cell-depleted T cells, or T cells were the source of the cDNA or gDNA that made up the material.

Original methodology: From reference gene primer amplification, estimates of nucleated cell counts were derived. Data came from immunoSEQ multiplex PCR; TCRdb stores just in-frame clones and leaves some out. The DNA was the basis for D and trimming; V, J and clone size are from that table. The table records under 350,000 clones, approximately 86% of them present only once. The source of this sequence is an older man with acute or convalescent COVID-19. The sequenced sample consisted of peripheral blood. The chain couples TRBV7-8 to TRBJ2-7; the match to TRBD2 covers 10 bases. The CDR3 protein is CASSGLAASYEQYF. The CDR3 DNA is TGTGCCAGCAGCGGACTAGCGGCCTCCTACGAGCAGTACTTC.